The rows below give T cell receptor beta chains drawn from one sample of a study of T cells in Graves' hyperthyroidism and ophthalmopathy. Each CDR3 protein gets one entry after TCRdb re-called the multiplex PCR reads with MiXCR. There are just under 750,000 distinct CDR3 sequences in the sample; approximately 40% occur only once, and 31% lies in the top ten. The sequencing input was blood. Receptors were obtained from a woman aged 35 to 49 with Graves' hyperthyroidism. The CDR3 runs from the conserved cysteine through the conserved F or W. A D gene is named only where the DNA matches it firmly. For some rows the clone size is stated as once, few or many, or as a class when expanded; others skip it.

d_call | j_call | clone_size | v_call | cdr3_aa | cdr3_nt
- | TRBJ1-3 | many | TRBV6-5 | CASRSNTIYF | TGTGCCAGCCGAAGCAACACCATATATTTT
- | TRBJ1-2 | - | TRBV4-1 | CASSWTRGDGYTF | TGCGCCAGCAGCTGGACCAGAGGGGATGGCTACACCTTC
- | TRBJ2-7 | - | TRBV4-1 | CASSHSQRQNYEQYF | TGCGCCAGCAGCCACTCCCAGAGACAAAACTACGAGCAGTACTTC
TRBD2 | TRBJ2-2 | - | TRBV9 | CASSRQTSVNTGELFF | TGTGCCAGCAGCCGCCAGACTAGCGTGAACACCGGGGAGCTGTTTTTT
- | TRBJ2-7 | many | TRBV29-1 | CSVELDRHYEQYF | TGCAGCGTTGAACTGGACAGACACTACGAGCAGTACTTC
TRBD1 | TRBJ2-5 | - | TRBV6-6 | CAYSGQGSAETQYF | TGTGCCTACTCAGGACAGGGATCGGCAGAGACCCAGTACTTC
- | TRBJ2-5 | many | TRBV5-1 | CASSLDQETQYF | TGTGCCAGCAGCTTAGACCAAGAGACCCAGTACTTC
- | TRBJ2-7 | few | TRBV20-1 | CSAREGGSSLYEQYF | TGCAGTGCTAGAGAGGGGGGATCATCCTTGTACGAGCAGTACTTC
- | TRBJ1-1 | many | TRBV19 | CASSRRENTEAFF | TGTGCCAGCAGCCGACGGGAGAACACTGAAGCTTTCTTT
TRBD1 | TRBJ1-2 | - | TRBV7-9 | CASSPRGTGVGYTF | TGTGCCAGCAGCCCCCGGGGGACAGGGGTCGGCTACACCTTC